This T cell receptor (beta chain) originates from a study of T cell repertoires in cytomegalovirus infection. Across the whole study: It was recently identified HLA-C-restricted and well-studied HLA-B-restricted CMV epitopes that the study used. Public TCR beta signatures marked donors with CMV infection and the matching HLA.

Trimming cost V 1 base and J 1 base, with 17 bases left between them. Per the germline V gene, CDR1 is MNHEY and CDR2 is SMNVEV (reference sequence). The CDR3 contains 18 residues. Regarding this clonotype: Its antigen is still unknown.

General study findings and limits: Clonotype analysis showed dominance of the ex vivo response by HLA-C-restricted CMV-specific TCR beta clonotypes. Summed frequency of shared TCR beta families picked out CMV carriers who also had the relevant HLA.

TCRdb independently ran MiXCR on the reads; one entry per CDR3 protein. Altogether over 250,000 distinct CDR3 sequences are present, roughly 21% being singletons, with the ten largest covering about 21%. This chain joins TRBV27 and TRBJ2-1, with a tentative D call TRBD2 (6 bases). The sequence derives from a human donor in good health (CMV status not recorded). Some clones in this sample may be carry-over from other donors' samples. The sample in question was cultured PBMCs, obtained from culture after CMV antigen stimulation. The CDR3 protein is CASSLYAQELASYNEQFF. The CDR3 DNA follows: TGTGCCAGCAGTTTATACGCCCAAGAGCTAGCGTCCTACAATGAGCAGTTCTTC.